The 10 T cell receptor beta chains presented below share a single source sample, sequenced in a study of regulatory T cells in long-lasting Graves disease. Building of the TCR beta libraries involved iRepertoire HTBI primers and Arm-PCR of CDR3 regions. Each CDR3 protein is one row after TCRdb ran MiXCR on the multiplex PCR reads. The table lists hundreds of thousands of distinct CDR3 sequences, less than 25% of them singletons, with 20% to 25% in the top ten. Time point noted: persistent/refractory GD, antithyroid drugs over 5 years with positive TRAb. With RNA extracted from PBMCs as input, the TCR library was made. This material consisted of peripheral blood mononuclear cells (PBMCs), taken when the disease was refractory, from a patient treated with antithyroid drugs. Receptors were obtained from a female donor with Graves disease.

V and J are TRBV25-1 and TRBJ2-7; D gene ambiguous. Trimming shortened V by 2 bases and J by 6 bases, and 11 bases separated the two germline ends. This CDR3 is 13 amino acids long. The germline CDR1 and CDR2 sequences are MGHDK and SYGVNS. CDR3 in DNA: TGTGCCAGCAGTGAAAGTCAGTACACCGAGCAGTACTTC. This encodes CASSESQYTEQYF.

There are many counts of this clonotype. V is TRBV27 and J is TRBJ2-5; no definite D call. This CDR3 is 11 amino acids long. V lost 8 bases and J lost 9, with 13 bases in between. Germline lookup yields CDR1 MNHEY and CDR2 SMNVEV (reference sequence). The CDR3 DNA reads as TGTGCCAGCGGCACGACGGTGCCCCAGTACTTC. Encoded protein: CASGTTVPQYF.

This chain uses TRBV20-1 with TRBJ2-7; 7 positions agree with TRBD2. The ends lost 5 bases at V and 2 bases at J; junction bases unmatched: 9. The CDR3 totals 14 residues. Germline V CDR1 and CDR2: DFQATT, SNEGSKA (reference sequence). The CDR3 reads CSAPPTSSPYEQYF. CDR3 sequence (DNA): TGCAGTGCTCCCCCGACTAGCTCCCCCTACGAGCAGTACTTC.

The chain links TRBV7-9 to TRBJ2-2, with 9 positions matching TRBD1. This CDR3 comprises 15 residues. The germline V gene has CDR1 SEHNR and CDR2 FQNEAQ (reference sequence). V shed 4 bases, J shed 5 bases, and the junction held 5 bases outside the gene matches. This CDR3 is CASSSDRGGTGELFF. The CDR3 nucleotides read TGTGCCAGCAGCTCCGACAGGGGGGGAACCGGGGAGCTGTTTTTT. Full variable domain (outside the CDR3, taken from reference TRBV7-9 and TRBJ2-2): DTGVSQNPRHKITKRGQNVTFRCDPISEHNRLYWYRQTLGQGPEFLTYFQNEAQLEKSRLLSDRFSAERPKGSFSTLEIQRTEQGDSAMYLCASSSDRGGTGELFFGEGSRLTVL.

V gene TRBV19 combines with J gene TRBJ2-7; TRBD2 matches 9 bases. V was clipped by 0 bases and J by 3 bases; unmatched bases: 6. CDR1 and CDR2 from the germline V gene are LNHDA and SQIVND (reference sequence). The CDR3 extends over 16 amino acids. The DNA for the CDR3 is TGTGCCAGTAGTATAGACGTAGCGGGGGCGGTCTACGAGCAGTACTTC. Residues: CASSIDVAGAVYEQYF.

This clonotype was observed a few times. The chain couples TRBV11-2 to TRBJ2-5; 13 positions agree with TRBD2. The CDR3 is made up of 15 amino acids. The V and J ends lost 6 bases and 5 bases, in that order; junction bases with no gene match: 6. Germline CDR1 is SGHAT and CDR2 is FQNNGV. For the CDR3, the DNA is TGTGCCAGCAGAAAAGGACTAGCGGGAGCTGAGACCCAGTACTTC. Encoded protein: CASRKGLAGAETQYF.

The chain combines TRBV7-2 with TRBJ1-2, with D uncertain. Between the trimmed V and J ends, which lost 0 bases and 7 bases, there was a span of 15 bases. The germline gives CDR1 SGHTA, CDR2 FQGNSA. The CDR3 covers 15 residues. Here the CDR3 reads CASSLATPGSGGYTF. The CDR3 nucleotides are TGTGCCAGCAGCTTAGCAACGCCGGGGTCGGGTGGCTACACCTTC.

The chain recombines TRBV10-3 with TRBJ1-6; 8 nucleotides agree with TRBD1. Germline CDR1 and CDR2: ENHRY and SYGVKD. The CDR3 totals 13 residues. Losses at the gene ends were 8 bases for V and 9 bases for J; bases not matched to a gene: 6. CDR3 sequence reads: CAIRTGLASPLHF. CDR3 coding DNA: TGTGCCATCCGGACAGGGCTAGCTTCACCCCTCCACTTT.

V usage is TRBV7-2 and J usage is TRBJ2-3, with 8 bases identical to TRBD2. The length of the CDR3 is 15 residues. The V gene's germline CDR1 is SGHTA and CDR2 FQGNSA. V trimming: 4 bases; J trimming: 4 bases; junction bases outside the gene matches: 7. The CDR3: CASSSGTSLPDTQYF. CDR3 DNA sequence: TGTGCCAGCAGCTCCGGGACTAGTCTACCAGATACGCAGTATTTT.

This clonotype was recorded many times. The chain carries TRBV12-3 or TRBV12-4 and TRBJ1-1; no reliable D call. With 2 bases removed from V and 4 bases from J, the gap between germline ends came to 14 bases. CDR3 length: 15 amino acids. CDR3: CASSLSPGLGTEAFF. DNA for the CDR3: TGTGCCAGCAGTTTAAGTCCCGGATTGGGCACTGAAGCTTTCTTT.